Below are 30 T cell receptor beta chains sequenced from a single sample in a study of blood T cell repertoires in COVID-19. Assay used: immunoSEQ multiplex PCR; TCRdb lists only in-frame clones, some missing. The data hold a few hundred thousand clones, with roughly 83% observed a single time. Sequences were obtained from peripheral blood. The receptors here all came from a man older than 75 with acute or convalescent COVID-19.

This chain uses TRBV28 with TRBJ1-4, with D perhaps matching TRBD1 (5 bases). Germline-derived CDR1 and CDR2 are MDHEN and SYDVKM. V lost 6 bases, J lost 8 bases, and 16 bases lay in between. The CDR3 totals 14 residues. CDR3 protein: CASRGRRGGEKLFF. In nucleotides, the CDR3 is TGTGCCAGCAGGGGCCGTAGGGGCGGAGAAAAACTGTTTTTT.

The rearrangement joins TRBV28 to TRBJ1-2; 8 positions match TRBD1. Trimming removed 6 bases from V and 2 bases from J; junction bases left unmatched: 8. Per the germline V gene, CDR1 is MDHEN and CDR2 is SYDVKM. The CDR3 consists of 15 residues. The CDR3 here is CASRLLQGANYGYTF. The CDR3 DNA is TGTGCCAGCAGACTTCTTCAGGGGGCGAACTATGGCTACACCTTC.

The V call is TRBV28, the J call TRBJ2-3; no reliable D call. Trimming took off 8 bases at V and 6 bases at J, with 12 bases between the two ends. Germline-derived CDR1 and CDR2 are MDHEN and SYDVKM. The CDR3 spans 12 residues. Here the CDR3 DNA reads TGTGCCAGCCGAACGATTGCGGATACGCAGTATTTT. As protein: CASRTIADTQYF.

V gene TRBV7-2 combines with J gene TRBJ1-1; 7 bases fit TRBD1. Germline loops: CDR1 SGHTA, CDR2 FQGNSA. The CDR3 extends over 16 amino acids. The junction had 13 bases not matched to a gene; V was cut back by 9 bases and J by 0 bases. The CDR3 sequence is CARGGSGQAMNTEAFF. The CDR3, as DNA: TGTGCCAGAGGGGGAAGCGGACAGGCCATGAACACTGAAGCTTTCTTT.

This clone showed up just a few times. The CDR3: CASSSGGANLVGYTF. The CDR3 bases are TGTGCCAGCAGTTCAGGGGGCGCGAACTTAGTTGGCTACACCTTC. The chain carries TRBV6-5 and TRBJ1-2, with 8 nucleotides matching TRBD1. V lost 4 bases and J lost 7; bases outside the gene matches: 11. Germline-derived CDR1 and CDR2 are MNHEY and SVGAGI. This CDR3 spans 15 amino acids.

The chain combines TRBV28 with TRBJ1-5; D is perhaps TRBD1 (6 bases). The CDR3 has 15 residues. Trimming removed 4 bases at V and 10 bases at J, with 20 bases between. CDR1 and CDR2 from the germline V gene are MDHEN and SYDVKM. CDR3 coding DNA: TGTGCCAGCAGTTCCCCCCCCTTGGGGACATATCCCCAGCATTTT. This translates into CASSSPPLGTYPQHF.

The chain is built from TRBV9 and TRBJ2-1; 8 bases map to TRBD2. V shed 4 bases, J shed 0 bases, and the junction held 18 bases outside the gene matches. The V gene's germline CDR1 is SGDLS and CDR2 YYNGEE. The CDR3 extends over 20 amino acids. Written as DNA, the CDR3 is TGTGCCAGCAGCCGTATGGCGGGCTTACTAGCGGCAAGCTCCTACAATGAGCAGTTCTTC. This gives the protein CASSRMAGLLAASSYNEQFF.

This rearrangement joins TRBV9 to TRBJ1-2, with a tentative D call TRBD1 (6 bases). V was shortened by 0 bases and J by 2 bases, with 17 bases between the two germline ends. CDR1 is SGDLS and CDR2 is YYNGEE in the germline V gene. This CDR3 contains 17 residues. CDR3 region: CASSVEPIGQGNYGYTF. The CDR3 DNA sequence: TGTGCCAGCAGCGTAGAACCGATCGGGCAGGGGAACTATGGCTACACCTTC.

J is TRBJ2-7 and V is TRBV6-1; D may be TRBD1 (6 bases). Germline V gene sequence: CDR1 MNHNS, CDR2 SASEGT. CDR3 length equals 14 residues. V gave up 0 bases and J gave up 7 bases, with 13 bases separating them. CDR3 in DNA: TGTGCCAGCAGTGAAGCGGGGACATTTTTGGAGCAGTACTTC. Residues: CASSEAGTFLEQYF.

This clone was found a few times. This chain uses TRBV28 with TRBJ1-5; 8 bases are a match to TRBD1. Trimming removed 7 bases from V and 5 bases from J; junction bases left unmatched: 10. The CDR3 is 15 amino acids. Looked up from germline, CDR1 is MDHEN and CDR2 is SYDVKM. The CDR3 protein is CASISRDRGDQPQHF. The CDR3 coding sequence is TGTGCCAGCATTTCTCGAGACAGGGGAGATCAGCCCCAGCATTTT.

The gene calls are TRBV5-6 and TRBJ1-5; D not resolved. Trimming took 1 base from V and 1 from J, leaving 9 bases between them. CDR3 size: 15 residues. Germline assignment: CDR1 SGHDT and CDR2 YYEEEE. The CDR3 protein is CASSLKGGSNQPQHF. CDR3 DNA: TGTGCCAGCAGCTTGAAGGGAGGGAGCAATCAGCCCCAGCATTTT.

The chain employs TRBV9 and TRBJ2-7; D perhaps matches TRBD1 (5 bases). CDR3 length: 20 amino acids. Germline V gene lookup returns CDR1 SGDLS and CDR2 YYNGEE. V was clipped by 3 bases and J by 1 base, with 29 bases between them. Here the CDR3 reads CASSALPPGSFGARSYEQYF. The CDR3 region has the DNA TGTGCCAGCAGCGCCCTCCCTCCCGGCAGTTTTGGGGCTCGGTCCTACGAGCAGTACTTC.

The chain couples TRBV28 to TRBJ1-2; D might be TRBD1 (5 bases). The CDR3 length is 17 residues. CDR1 and CDR2 (germline): MDHEN, SYDVKM. V was cut by 2 bases and J by 2 bases, with 18 bases left in between. CDR3 DNA sequence: TGTGCCAGCAGTTTACCCGACAGCCCCTGGGTCAACTATGGCTACACCTTC. Residues: CASSLPDSPWVNYGYTF.

The V gene is TRBV9, the J gene TRBJ2-3; 9 bases agree with TRBD2. CDR3 length: 14 residues. The V gene's germline CDR1 is SGDLS and CDR2 YYNGEE. V gave up 4 bases and J gave up 2 bases; unmatched junction bases: 2. CDR3 amino acids: CASSLAGVTDTQYF. Here the CDR3 DNA reads TGTGCCAGCAGCTTAGCGGGAGTCACAGATACGCAGTATTTT.

This sequence joins TRBV6-6 and TRBJ1-2, with 7 bases lining up with TRBD1. The CDR3 runs to 14 residues. Unmatched junction bases numbered 12, after V lost 5 bases and J lost 9 bases. Per germline, CDR1 MNHNY and CDR2 SVGAGI (reference sequence). The CDR3 DNA reads as TGTGCCAGCAGTGGTGACAGGGCGATGGGAAGCTACACCTTC. It is translated as CASSGDRAMGSYTF.

V usage is TRBV28 and J usage is TRBJ2-6; tentative D call: TRBD2 (5 bases). The CDR3 extends over 21 amino acids. Trimming stripped 6 bases from V and 5 bases from J, with 32 bases between. Germline CDR1 and CDR2: MDHEN and SYDVKM. CDR3 in DNA: TGTGCCAGCAGCCGAGTCGCCGAACGACTACTGGACGGCGGCTGGGCCAACGTCCTGACTTTC. Translating it yields CASSRVAERLLDGGWANVLTF.

V is TRBV11-3 and J is TRBJ2-2; D might be TRBD2 (5 bases). Trimming removed 1 base from V and 4 bases from J, with 10 bases in between. Germline V gene sequence: CDR1 SGHNT, CDR2 YENEEA. CDR3 length: 15 amino acids. The CDR3 region is CASSLGRGFTGELFF. The CDR3 DNA reads as TGTGCCAGCAGCTTAGGGCGCGGGTTCACCGGGGAGCTGTTTTTT.

In this sample, this clone turned up a few times. This CDR3 is CASSAGKGGDEQYF. CDR3 DNA sequence: TGTGCCAGCTCCGCCGGCAAAGGGGGCGACGAGCAGTACTTC. The genes are TRBV18 and TRBJ2-7; 7 bases match TRBD1. Germline V CDR1 and CDR2: KGHSH, LQKENI. V lost 6 bases to trimming and J lost 5 bases; unmatched junction nucleotides: 10. The CDR3 is 14 residues long.

The chain is built from TRBV6-6 and TRBJ1-4, with TRBD1 matching over 7 bases. The CDR3 is made up of 15 amino acids. V shed 5 bases, J shed 7 bases, and the junction held 10 bases outside the gene matches. From germline, CDR1 is MNHNY and CDR2 SVGAGI (reference sequence). The DNA of the CDR3 is TGTGCCAGCAGTCGCATCGGGACAGCGGGTGAAAAACTGTTTTTT. Translation gives CASSRIGTAGEKLFF.

This sequence joins TRBV29-1 and TRBJ1-2; D call uncertain. Per germline, CDR1 SQVTM and CDR2 ANQGSEA. With 7 bases removed from V and 8 bases from J, the gap between germline ends came to 11 bases. The CDR3 contains 10 residues. For the CDR3, the DNA is TGCAGCGCATTTAACGAGGGCTACACCTTC. Its protein product is CSAFNEGYTF.

The CDR3 DNA follows: TGTGCCAGCAGCTTAGTAGGAACAGCACAAGAGACCCAGTACTTC. It codes for CASSLVGTAQETQYF. The chain carries TRBV13 and TRBJ2-5; no reliable D call. Trimming stripped 1 base from V and 2 bases from J, with 11 bases between. CDR3 length: 15 residues. Germline V CDR1 and CDR2: PRHDT, FYEKMQ (reference sequence).

This chain links TRBV15 with TRBJ1-4; D call uncertain. This CDR3 comprises 13 residues. Trimming pared 1 base from V and 6 bases from J, leaving 6 bases between. CDR1 and CDR2 from the germline V gene are LNHNV and YYDKDF (reference sequence). Written as DNA, the CDR3 is TGTGCCACCAGCAGAGGGAGCTATGAAAAACTGTTTTTT. Residues: CATSRGSYEKLFF.

This chain connects TRBV7-9 to TRBJ2-3, with D tentatively TRBD1 (6 bases). The germline gives CDR1 SEHNR, CDR2 FQNEAQ (reference sequence). The CDR3 has 15 amino acids. V was clipped by 1 base and J by 2 bases, with 10 bases between them. This CDR3 is CASSLEGQLTDTQYF. The CDR3 DNA follows: TGTGCCAGCAGCTTAGAAGGACAGCTCACAGATACGCAGTATTTT.

V gene TRBV3-1 (or the pseudogene TRBV3-2) combines with J gene TRBJ2-5; D is unclear. This CDR3 has 12 amino acids. The germline V gene has CDR1 LGHDT and CDR2 YNNKEL (reference sequence). Between the trimmed V and J ends, which lost 4 bases and 2 bases, there was a span of 5 bases. This CDR3 is CASSLIQETQYF. The CDR3 DNA sequence: TGTGCCAGCAGCCTTATTCAAGAGACCCAGTACTTC.

The DNA of the CDR3 is TGTGCCAGCAGCCAACAGACAGGGGGCTCTGGAAACACCATATATTTT. Amino acids: CASSQQTGGSGNTIYF. This rearrangement joins TRBV3-1 (or the pseudogene TRBV3-2) to TRBJ1-3; 9 bases line up with TRBD1. This CDR3 comprises 16 residues. The ends lost 2 bases at V and 0 bases at J; junction bases unmatched: 2. Germline V gene lookup returns CDR1 LGHDT and CDR2 YNNKEL (reference sequence).

The DNA of the CDR3 is TGTGCCAGCAGCGCCCAGGGTGTAGCAGGCGAGCAGTACTTC. It specifies CASSAQGVAGEQYF. V is TRBV9 and J is TRBJ2-7, with D possibly TRBD1 on 5 matching bases. V shed 3 bases and J shed 6 bases, with 16 bases lying between them. The CDR3 is 14 amino acids. Germline CDR1 is SGDLS and CDR2 is YYNGEE.

The chain has TRBV6-1 and TRBJ2-1; D is perhaps TRBD2 (6 bases). This CDR3 comprises 15 residues. V dropped 2 bases and J dropped 8 bases, with 16 bases sitting between them. Germline-derived CDR1 and CDR2 are MNHNS and SASEGT. The CDR3 DNA follows: TGTGCCAGCAGTGAAAGCCAAGGAGGGCTGGATGAGCAGTTCTTC. This gives the protein CASSESQGGLDEQFF.

The chain has TRBV7-3 and TRBJ2-3; TRBD2 is a possible D gene (6 bases). The CDR3 spans 12 residues. Trimming took 4 bases from V and 4 from J, leaving 6 bases between them. Germline V gene sequence: CDR1 SGHTA, CDR2 FQGTGA. DNA of the CDR3: TGTGCCAGCAGCTGGGGGGCAGATACGCAGTATTTT. It is translated as CASSWGADTQYF.

This clone has just one count. The rearrangement joins TRBV6-1 to TRBJ1-1, with D possibly being TRBD1 (5 bases). This CDR3 is built from 12 residues. CDR1 is MNHNS, CDR2 SASEGT, per germline. V was shortened by 1 base and J by 10 bases, with 10 bases between the two germline ends. The CDR3 nucleotides read TGTGCCAGCAGTGAAGGGGGACTGTTAGCTTTCTTT. It codes for CASSEGGLLAFF.

The chain links TRBV28 to TRBJ2-1; 8 bases match TRBD2. V was clipped by 5 bases and J by 6 bases; unmatched bases: 9. The CDR3 extends over 15 amino acids. CDR1 and CDR2 (germline): MDHEN, SYDVKM. Here the CDR3 reads CASSPPGSGVNEQFF. The CDR3 nucleotides read TGTGCCAGCAGTCCCCCCGGTAGCGGGGTCAATGAGCAGTTCTTC. Looking up the rest from reference TRBV28 and TRBJ2-1 gives the full variable domain: DVKVTQSSRYLVKRTGEKVFLECVQDMDHENMFWYRQDPGLGLRLIYFSYDVKMKEKGDIPEGYSVSREKKERFSLILESASTNQTSMYLCASSPPGSGVNEQFFGPGTRLTVL.